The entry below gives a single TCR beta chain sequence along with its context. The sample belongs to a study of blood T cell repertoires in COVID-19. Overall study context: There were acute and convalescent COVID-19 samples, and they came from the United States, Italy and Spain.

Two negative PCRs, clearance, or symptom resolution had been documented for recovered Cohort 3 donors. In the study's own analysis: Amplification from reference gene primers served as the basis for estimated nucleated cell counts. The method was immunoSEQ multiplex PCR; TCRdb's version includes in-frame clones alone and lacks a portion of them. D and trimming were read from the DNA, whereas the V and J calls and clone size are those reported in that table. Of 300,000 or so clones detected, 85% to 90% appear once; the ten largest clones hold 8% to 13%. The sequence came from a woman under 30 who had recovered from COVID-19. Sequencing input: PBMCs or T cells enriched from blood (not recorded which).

Here the CDR3 reads CASSLASEPYGYTF. CDR3 coding DNA: TGTGCCAGCAGCTTGGCCTCGGAGCCCTATGGCTACACCTTC. The J gene is TRBJ1-2, the V gene TRBV5-4; no clear D gene. CDR1 is SGHNT, CDR2 YYREEE, per germline (reference sequence). Trimming stripped 0 bases from V and 4 bases from J, with 10 bases between. The CDR3 sequence is 14 residues long.